This TCR beta chain was documented in a study of Ad26.COV2.S vaccination and SARS-CoV-2 variants. Trimming pared 4 bases from V and 7 bases from J, leaving 17 bases between. Germline CDR1 is SGHRS and CDR2 is YFSETQ. This CDR3 has 14 amino acids. This clone was recorded once. Its cognate antigen is unknown. The assay was immunoSEQ multiplex PCR, and TCRdb's table has in-frame clones only and misses some. Of 350,000 to 450,000 clones listed, around 90% are singletons. Treatment denoted: 19 received Ad26.COV2.S at low or high dose, single or two shots; 5 received placebo; per-sample allocation not given. Following the first vaccine or placebo injection, samples were taken on day 63. The study's findings and limits: Similar non-spike TCR breadth was seen in vaccine and placebo recipients.

This sequence originates from a person between 18 and 60 years old who received the Ad26.COV2.S COVID-19 vaccine or a placebo. The chain is built from TRBV5-1 and TRBJ2-5; weak D call: TRBD1 (6 bases). The material sequenced was peripheral blood, taken in a trial of Ad26.COV2.S vaccine versus placebo. In DNA form, the CDR3 reads TGCGCCAGCAGCGTGGACAGCCCCTGGGGGACCCAGTACTTC. Translation: CASSVDSPWGTQYF.